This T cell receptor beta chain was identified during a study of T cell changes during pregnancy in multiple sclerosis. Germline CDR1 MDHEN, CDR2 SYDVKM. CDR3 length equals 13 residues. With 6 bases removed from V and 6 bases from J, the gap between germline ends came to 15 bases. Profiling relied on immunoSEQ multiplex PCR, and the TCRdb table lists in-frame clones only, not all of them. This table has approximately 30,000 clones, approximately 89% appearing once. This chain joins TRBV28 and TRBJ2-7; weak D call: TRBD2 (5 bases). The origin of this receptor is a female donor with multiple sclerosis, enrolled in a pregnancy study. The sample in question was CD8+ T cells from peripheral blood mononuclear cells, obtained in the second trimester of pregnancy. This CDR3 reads CASSLINRGEQYF. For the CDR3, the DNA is TGTGCCAGCAGCCTCATAAACCGGGGCGAGCAGTACTTC.